Listed below are T cell receptor beta chains from one sample, sequenced in a study of cytomegalovirus exposure and HLA in healthy donors. The assay was immunoSEQ multiplex PCR, and TCRdb's table has in-frame clones only and misses some. The repertoire holds about 160,000 clones, 60% to 80% seen once, with around 0.97% in the top ten. The sequencing input was PBMCs. The receptors were sampled from a woman aged 50 to 60 in good health and CMV-seropositive. Both conserved end residues are part of each CDR3.

length: 14
V: TRBV28
CDR3: CASSPGGRTTEAFF

length: 15
V: TRBV11-2
CDR3: CASSLGGTDNQPQHF

length: 13
V: TRBV9
CDR3: CASGAGDIDEQFF

length: 16
V: TRBV5-1
CDR3: CASYPTGGPSIDTQYF

length: 13
V: TRBV7-2
CDR3: CASSVQGAGEQYF

length: 17
V: TRBV7-9
CDR3: CASSFLPGQGSSTEAFF

length: 14
V: TRBV6-5
CDR3: CASSTGTSVHEQYF

length: 15
V: TRBV19
CDR3: CASSRSGLSNQPQHF

length: 14
V: TRBV2
CDR3: CASSGGATAYGYTF

length: 16
V: TRBV5-4
CDR3: CASSGGAGQGYNEQFF

length: 13
V: TRBV6-1
CDR3: CASRRGLNEKLFF

length: 14
V: TRBV10-3
CDR3: CAISEQGGTDTQYF

length: 16
V: TRBV13
CDR3: CASSIDSGGRPGELFF

length: 15
V: TRBV5-1
CDR3: CASSFSTGVEETQYF

length: 15
V: TRBV30
CDR3: CAWSVLGERNQPQHF

length: 16
V: TRBV19
CDR3: CATSLRTGVNTGELFF

length: 15
V: TRBV18
CDR3: CASSALQGDNTEAFF

length: 15
V: TRBV19
CDR3: CASSRRSGDDDGYTF

length: 16
V: TRBV5-4
CDR3: CASSLLSGTGFSPLHF

length: 14
V: TRBV7-3
CDR3: CASSSQGAGTEAFF

length: 15
V: TRBV7-3
CDR3: CASSLSRAPGNTIYF

length: 13
V: TRBV11-2
CDR3: CASSGTDNQPQHF

length: 13
V: TRBV25-1
CDR3: CASGQGRPGGYTF

length: 14
V: TRBV27
CDR3: CASSHGAGNEKLFF

length: 12
V: TRBV29-1
CDR3: CSVGDRGWGYTF

length: 15
V: TRBV7-2
CDR3: CASSPILAGHYEQYF

length: 15
V: TRBV7-2
CDR3: CASSFPGSGANVLTF

length: 14
V: TRBV5-1
CDR3: CASSSPGQQYEQYF

length: 15
V: TRBV5-4
CDR3: CASSHLAGGANEQFF

length: 14
V: TRBV5-1
CDR3: CASTLRTGTDTQYF

length: 13
V: TRBV7-3
CDR3: CASSQGARETQYF

length: 14
V: TRBV27
CDR3: CASSLAYSNQPQHF

length: 12
V: TRBV2
CDR3: CASSRTGDEQYF

length: 17
V: TRBV12-2
CDR3: CASRNEELAGNFNEQFF

length: 15
V: TRBV18
CDR3: CASSPSNRPNEKLFF

length: 16
V: TRBV5-6
CDR3: CASSLVVGATNEKLFF

length: 16
V: TRBV7-9
CDR3: CASSSFPINFPYEQYF

length: 11
V: TRBV20-1
CDR3: CSAQTSDEQYF

length: 15
V: TRBV7-9
CDR3: CASSVGTGTGDGYTF

length: 16
V: TRBV5-1
CDR3: CASSSSGTASYNEQFF

length: 17
V: TRBV21-1
CDR3: CASRGASGEKTQETQYF

length: 14
V: TRBV28
CDR3: CASSLWTANYGYTF

length: 14
V: TRBV7-2
CDR3: CASSTRQTSYEQYF

length: 14
V: TRBV2
CDR3: CASSVQGGTDTQYF